This T cell receptor beta chain was documented in a study of cytomegalovirus exposure and HLA in healthy donors. On the study more broadly: A previous analysis identified about 110 million unique TCR beta sequences derived from roughly 180 million T cells. Study findings and constraints: Most TCR beta V segments were productive about 87% or about 30% of the time in an earlier analysis. In vitro confirmation showed three CMV-associated chains to be CMV antigen specific.

With 6 bases clipped from V and 16 bases from J, the junction kept 7 bases outside the gene matches. Per germline, CDR1 MNHEY and CDR2 SVGAGI. This CDR3 region has 12 residues. Primers included in the PCR were 60 Vbeta and 13 Jbeta primers. Sequencing used immunoSEQ multiplex PCR; TCRdb keeps in-frame clones, though not all of them. The sample includes roughly 100,000 clones, over 60% seen only once; the top ten take around 5.8%. Notes on this clone: Its antigen is not identified.

The clonotype originates from a woman aged 50 to 65 in good health and CMV-seropositive. The chain carries TRBV6-5 and TRBJ2-1, with TRBD2 identical over 12 bases. Specimen: PBMCs. The DNA for the CDR3 is TGTGCCAGCAGGCTAGCGGGGGGGACCACCTTCTTC. Its protein is CASRLAGGTTFF.